The next 18 T cell receptor beta chains were all read from a single sample in a study of tumor and adjacent non-tumor tissue in lung cancer. This sample's RNA came from whole unsorted tissue. Three rounds of nested PCR, following a modified ARM-PCR protocol, produced the TCRbeta library. TCRdb independently ran MiXCR on the multiplex PCR reads; one entry per CDR3 protein. Altogether roughly 140,000 distinct CDR3 sequences are present, about 71% being singletons, with the ten largest covering roughly 20%. The sequenced material came from lung tumor tissue. The receptors were gathered from a man aged 55 to 70 with small cell lung cancer.

Worth noting for this clonotype: A much larger clone differs by one base, so this may be a read error. V usage is TRBV11-2 and J usage is TRBJ2-1; D ambiguous. The CDR3 has 12 amino acids. The germline V gene has CDR1 SGHAT and CDR2 FQNNGV. CDR3 amino acids: CVSSLPYNEQFF. CDR3 DNA sequence: TGTGTCAGCAGCCTCCCCTACAATGAGCAGTTCTTC.

As concerns this clonotype: As the CDR3 is not closed by the conserved phenylalanine or tryptophan, this likely results from a read error. It is unclear where the CDR3 begins or ends on the DNA, so no DNA is shown, and the CDR3 is as TCRdb lists it. V is TRBV11-2 and J is TRBJ2-1; TRBD2, the table's D call, lacks a check against the DNA. The CDR3 spans 15 amino acids, including both terminal residues. Germline V gene sequence: CDR1 SGHAT, CDR2 FQNNGV. The CDR3 spells CASSFVSPPHNERFI.

To note about this clonotype: One junction end does not reproduce the germline sequence, and a read error may be involved. V gene TRBV9 combines with J gene TRBJ2-7; 7 bases fit TRBD1. The CDR3 totals 14 residues. Germline assignment: CDR1 SGDLS and CDR2 YYNGEE. The CDR3 reads CASSATGTDHGQYF. In DNA form, the CDR3 reads TGTGCCAGCAGCGCCACCGGGACAGACCACGGGCAGTATTTC.

About this clonotype itself: A much larger clone differs from this one at a single base, so this may be a read error. This chain links TRBV29-1 with TRBJ1-1; D may be TRBD1 (5 bases). There are 13 residues in the CDR3. Germline CDR1 is SQVTM and CDR2 is ANQGSEA. The CDR3 DNA reads TGCAGCGTTGAAAGGGGTCCCCTCACTGAAGCTTCCTTT. Translation: CSVERGPLTEASF. Drawing the rest from reference TRBV29-1 and TRBJ1-1, the complete variable domain is SAVISQKPSRDICQRGTSLTIQCQVDSQVTMMFWYRQQPGQSLTLIATANQGSEATYESGFVIDKFPISRPNLTFSTLTVSNMSPEDSSIYLCSVERGPLTEASFGQGTRLTVV.

This clonotype was seen repeatedly, ten times or more. The V and J genes are TRBV11-2 and TRBJ2-3, with D possibly matching TRBD2 (5 bases). The CDR3 covers 14 residues. Germline V gene sequence: CDR1 SGHAT, CDR2 FQNNGV. Trimming left V 2 bases short and J 4 bases short, with 10 bases between. The DNA for the CDR3 is TGTGCCAGCAGCTTAATGGGAGAGGCAGATACGCAGTATTTT. It yields the protein CASSLMGEADTQYF.

This clonotype was detected ten times or more. The chain joins TRBV6-2 or TRBV6-3 to TRBJ2-3; D is ambiguous. Germline CDR1 is MNHEY and CDR2 is SVGEGT. CDR3 length: 11 residues. The ends were cut back, 6 bases at V and 7 bases at J, with 8 bases in the middle. The CDR3 region is CASSFLNTQYF. Here the CDR3 DNA reads TGTGCCAGCAGCTTCTTAAATACGCAGTATTTT.

With regard to this clonotype: One base away lies a much larger clone, so this may be a sequencing read error. This chain links TRBV20-1 with TRBJ1-1; D ambiguous. Deletions cut 2 bases from V and 11 bases from J, with 18 bases between. Germline CDR1 DFQATT, CDR2 SNEGSKA (reference sequence). The CDR3 runs to 13 residues. The CDR3 region is CSARSWSPYPAFF. CDR3 DNA: TGCAGTGCTAGATCATGGTCCCCCTACCCGGCTTTCTTT.

This clonotype was seen a single time. A junction boundary mismatches the germline segment, possibly from a read error. The rearrangement uses TRBV28 and TRBJ1-5; 7 bases agree with TRBD1. CDR3 length: 14 amino acids. Looked up from germline, CDR1 is MDHEN and CDR2 is SYDVKM. The CDR3 bases are TGTGCCAGCAACAGGGGCGGAAGCAATCAGGCCCAGCATTTT. This gives the protein CASNRGGSNQAQHF.

This clonotype was seen just once. The junction shows a germline mismatch at one end, possibly a read error. The genes are TRBV11-2 and TRBJ2-1, with D tentatively TRBD1 or TRBD2 (5 bases each). CDR3 length equals 16 residues. The V gene's germline CDR1 is SGHAT and CDR2 FQNNGV. The CDR3 DNA follows: TGTGCCAGCAAAGTTTGGGGGAGAGTCCCTTACAATGAGCGGTTCTTC. Residues: CASKVWGRVPYNERFF.

This clonotype was counted only a few times. The genes are TRBV6-1 and TRBJ2-1; D may be TRBD2 (6 bases). Germline values: CDR1 MNHNS, CDR2 SASEGT. CDR3 length: 15 amino acids. Trimming removed 5 bases from V and 6 bases from J, with 17 bases in between. CDR3 coding DNA: TGTGCCAGCAGTTCAGAAGGGGTAGCGGCCAATGAGCAGTTCTTC. It translates to CASSSEGVAANEQFF.

On this clonotype: Given a much more abundant clone one base away, this may be a read error. V and J are TRBV11-2 and TRBJ2-2; 8 nucleotides line up with TRBD2. V shed 5 bases, J shed 2 bases, and the junction held 10 bases outside the gene matches. The CDR3 has 17 amino acids. In germline, CDR1 is SGHAT, CDR2 FQNNGV. The CDR3: CASSPPSLAGNTGELFF. In DNA, the CDR3 is TGTGCCAGCAGCCCGCCTAGTCTAGCGGGTAACACCGGGGAGCTGTTTTTT.

About this clonotype: Germline is not matched at one junction end, which may reflect a read error. The chain employs TRBV4-2 and TRBJ2-3; 7 bases line up with TRBD2. This CDR3 has 15 residues. The germline V gene encodes CDR1 LGHNA and CDR2 YNFKEQ. For the CDR3, the DNA is TGTGCCAGCAGCCGGGAGGGGTATATCACAGTTACGCAGTATTTT. Its translation: CASSREGYITVTQYF.

V and J are TRBV5-5 and TRBJ1-5; D is possibly TRBD1 (6 bases). The CDR3 runs to 14 residues. V was shortened by 4 bases and J by 11 bases, with 19 bases between the two germline ends. Germline CDR1 is SGHKS and CDR2 is YYEKEE (reference sequence). CDR3 in amino acids: CASSLRPRQDAQHF. CDR3 nucleotide sequence: TGTGCCAGCAGCCTTAGGCCGAGACAGGACGCCCAGCATTTT.

To note about this clonotype: An end of the junction differs from the germline gene, which may be a read error. The chain combines TRBV7-9 with TRBJ2-1; 9 bases map to TRBD2. This CDR3 spans 15 amino acids. CDR1 is SEHNR and CDR2 is FQNEAQ in the germline V gene (reference sequence). The CDR3, as DNA: TGCACCAGCAGCTCGGGACTTGCGGGGGGGAATGAGCAGTTCTTC. Its translation is CTSSSGLAGGNEQFF.

On this clonotype itself: One junction end disagrees with the germline gene, perhaps due to a read error. This chain connects TRBV11-1 to TRBJ2-1; 7 nucleotides line up with TRBD2. This CDR3 is built from 15 residues. Per the germline V gene, CDR1 is SGHAT and CDR2 is FQDESV (reference sequence). The DNA for the CDR3 is TGTACCAGAGAAATGACAAGCGGGGAGTACAATGAGCAGTTCTTC. As protein: CTREMTSGEYNEQFF.

This chain links TRBV5-1 with TRBJ2-3; 11 nucleotides agree with TRBD2. Per germline, CDR1 SGHRS and CDR2 YFSETQ. J gave up 4 bases and V 5 bases, and 12 bases lay outside the gene matches. There are 17 residues in the CDR3. The CDR3 sequence is CASSGGLAVVTADTQYF. The CDR3 coding sequence is TGCGCCAGCAGTGGGGGACTAGCGGTAGTCACCGCAGATACGCAGTATTTT.

Comments on this clonotype: One end of the junction is discordant with germline, which a read error may explain. The chain links TRBV12-3 or TRBV12-4 to TRBJ2-2, with 7 bases fitting TRBD1. The CDR3 consists of 15 residues. This chain's CDR3 is CTSRRGTAGSGELFF. The CDR3 DNA follows: TGTACCAGCAGAAGAGGGACAGCTGGGAGCGGGGAGCTGTTTTTT.

CDR3 sequence reads: CASSYKERGGNTIYF. CDR3 coding DNA: TGTGCCAGCAGTTACAAGGAACGGGGAGGAAACACCATATATTTT. The rearrangement joins TRBV6-2 or TRBV6-3 to TRBJ1-3; D gene uncertain. CDR1 is MNHEY, CDR2 SVGEGT, per germline. The CDR3 totals 15 residues. V lost 2 bases to trimming and J lost 4 bases, with 12 bases between them.